This T cell receptor beta chain is drawn from a study of blood T cell repertoires in COVID-19. The wider study: Samples came from the United States, Italy and Spain, spanning acute and convalescent COVID-19. T cells, B-cell-depleted T cells, or PBMCs provided the cDNA or gDNA that served as material.

Generated by immunoSEQ multiplex PCR, the TCRdb table keeps only in-frame clones and is missing some. The table shows about 200,000 clones, with approximately 78% occurring only once. This clone showed up just once. Germline V gene data show CDR1 as SGHNT and CDR2 as YYREEE (reference sequence). The trim removed 0 bases at V and 6 bases at J, leaving 5 bases unmatched. The CDR3 has 15 residues. Sequenced: peripheral blood. This chain uses TRBV5-4 with TRBJ2-3; 9 bases align to TRBD2. The receptor's source is an older woman with COVID-19, enrolled during active disease. CDR3 protein: CASSLGVAGVDTQYF. CDR3 sequence (DNA): TGTGCCAGCAGCTTGGGAGTAGCGGGAGTTGATACGCAGTATTTT.